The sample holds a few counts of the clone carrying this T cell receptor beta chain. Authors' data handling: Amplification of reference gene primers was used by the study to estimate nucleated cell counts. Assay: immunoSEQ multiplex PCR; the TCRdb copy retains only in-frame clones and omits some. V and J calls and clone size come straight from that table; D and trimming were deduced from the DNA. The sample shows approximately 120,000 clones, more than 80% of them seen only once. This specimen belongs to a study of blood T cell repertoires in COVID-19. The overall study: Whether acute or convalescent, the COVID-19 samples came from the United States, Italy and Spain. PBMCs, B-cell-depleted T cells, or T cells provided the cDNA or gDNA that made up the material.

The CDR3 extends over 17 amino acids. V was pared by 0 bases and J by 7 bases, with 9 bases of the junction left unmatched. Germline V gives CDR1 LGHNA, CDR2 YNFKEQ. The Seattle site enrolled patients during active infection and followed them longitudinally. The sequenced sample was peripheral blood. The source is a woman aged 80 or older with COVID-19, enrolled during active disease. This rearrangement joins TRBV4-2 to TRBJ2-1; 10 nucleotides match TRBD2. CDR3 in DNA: TGTGCCAGCAGCCAAGAACTAGCGGGATTATCGTTTAATGAGCAGTTCTTC. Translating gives CASSQELAGLSFNEQFF.